The 3 T cell receptor beta chains reported below all come from one sample, sequenced in a study of CD8 T cells in Susac syndrome. An input of about 0.5 to 1 ug of RNA was subjected to reverse transcription using random hexamers. One entry per CDR3 protein, called by TCRdb with MiXCR from the immunoSEQ multiplex PCR reads. The sample records under 250,000 distinct CDR3 sequences, about 95% being singletons. Sequencing was done on a sample of CD4+ T cells from PBMCs. These receptor sequences come from a human donor with Susac syndrome.

The chain recombines TRBV6-2 or TRBV6-3 with TRBJ1-1; a weak D match, TRBD1 (5 bases). Trimming shortened V by 8 bases and J by 0 bases, and 10 bases separated the two germline ends. In germline, CDR1 is MNHEY, CDR2 SVGEGT. The CDR3 is 13 residues long. The DNA of the CDR3 is TGTGCCAGCGGAGACAGCATGAACACTGAAGCTTTCTTT. This codes for CASGDSMNTEAFF.

CDR3 bases: TGCAGTGCCCGGAACCTCCGAGGCGAGCAGTACTTC. Protein sequence: CSARNLRGEQYF. The chain combines TRBV20-1 with TRBJ2-7; no reliable D call. Germline lookup yields CDR1 DFQATT and CDR2 SNEGSKA (reference sequence). V was shortened by 6 bases and J by 6 bases, with 15 bases between the two germline ends. The CDR3 contains 12 residues.

The chain is built from TRBV20-1 and TRBJ1-5; no reliable D call. Trimming took off 0 bases at V and 0 bases at J, with 12 bases between the two ends. The CDR3 loop spans 16 amino acids. Germline-derived CDR1 and CDR2 are DFQATT and SNEGSKA (reference sequence). The CDR3 spells CSARDLAADSNQPQHF. As DNA, the CDR3 is TGCAGTGCTAGAGATCTGGCAGCGGATAGCAATCAGCCCCAGCATTTT.